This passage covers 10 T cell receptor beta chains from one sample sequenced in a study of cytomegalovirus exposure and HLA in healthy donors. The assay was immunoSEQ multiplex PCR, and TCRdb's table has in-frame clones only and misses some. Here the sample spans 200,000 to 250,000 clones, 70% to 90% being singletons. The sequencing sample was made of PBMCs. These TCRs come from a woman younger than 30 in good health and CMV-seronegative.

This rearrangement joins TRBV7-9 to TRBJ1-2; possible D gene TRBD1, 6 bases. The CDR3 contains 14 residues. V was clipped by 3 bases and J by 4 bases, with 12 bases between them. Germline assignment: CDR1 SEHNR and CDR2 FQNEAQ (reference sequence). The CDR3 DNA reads TGTGCCAGCAGCTTGACAGGCTCGCCCTATGGCTACACCTTC. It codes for CASSLTGSPYGYTF.

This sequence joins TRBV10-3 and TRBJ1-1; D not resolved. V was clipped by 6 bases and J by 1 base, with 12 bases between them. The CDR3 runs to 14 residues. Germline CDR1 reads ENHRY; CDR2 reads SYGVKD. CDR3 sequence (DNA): TGTGCCATCAGCCCCATGGGAGAGAACACTGAAGCTTTCTTT. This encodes CAISPMGENTEAFF.

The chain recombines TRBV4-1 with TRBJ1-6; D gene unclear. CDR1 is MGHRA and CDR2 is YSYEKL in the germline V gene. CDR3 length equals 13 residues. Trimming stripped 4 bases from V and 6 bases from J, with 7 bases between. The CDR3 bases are TGCGCCAGCAGCCGGGGTCGTAATTCACCCCTCCACTTT. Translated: CASSRGRNSPLHF.

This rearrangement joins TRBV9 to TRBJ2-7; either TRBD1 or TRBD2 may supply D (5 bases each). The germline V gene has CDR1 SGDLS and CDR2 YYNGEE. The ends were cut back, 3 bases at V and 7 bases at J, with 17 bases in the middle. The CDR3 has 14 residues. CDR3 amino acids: CASSGEGPQPEQYF. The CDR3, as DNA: TGTGCCAGCAGCGGTGAGGGACCGCAGCCAGAGCAGTACTTC.

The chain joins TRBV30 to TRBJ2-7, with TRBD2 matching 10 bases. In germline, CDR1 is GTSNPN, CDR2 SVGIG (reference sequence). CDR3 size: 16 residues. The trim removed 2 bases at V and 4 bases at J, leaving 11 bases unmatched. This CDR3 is CAWSPSGSRGIYEQYF. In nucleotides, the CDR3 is TGTGCCTGGAGTCCTAGCGGGAGTCGGGGGATTTACGAGCAGTACTTC.

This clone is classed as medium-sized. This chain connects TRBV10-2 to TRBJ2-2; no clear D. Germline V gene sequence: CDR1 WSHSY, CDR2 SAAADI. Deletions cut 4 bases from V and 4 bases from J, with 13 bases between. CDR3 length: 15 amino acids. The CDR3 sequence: CASSVTSTGTGELFF. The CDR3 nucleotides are TGCGCCAGCAGTGTGACAAGTACTGGCACCGGGGAGCTGTTTTTT.

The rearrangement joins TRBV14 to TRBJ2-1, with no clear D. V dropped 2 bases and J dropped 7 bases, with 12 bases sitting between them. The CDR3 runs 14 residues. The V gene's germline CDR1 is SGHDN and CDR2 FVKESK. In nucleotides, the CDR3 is TGTGCCAGCAGCCAATCCCTTACTGGTAATGAGCAGTTCTTC. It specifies CASSQSLTGNEQFF.

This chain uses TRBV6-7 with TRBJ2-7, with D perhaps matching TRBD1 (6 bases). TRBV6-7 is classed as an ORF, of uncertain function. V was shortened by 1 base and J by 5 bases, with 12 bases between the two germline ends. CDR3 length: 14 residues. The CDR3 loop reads CASSYYREPHEQYF. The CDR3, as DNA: TGTGCCAGCAGTTACTACAGGGAGCCCCACGAGCAGTACTTC.

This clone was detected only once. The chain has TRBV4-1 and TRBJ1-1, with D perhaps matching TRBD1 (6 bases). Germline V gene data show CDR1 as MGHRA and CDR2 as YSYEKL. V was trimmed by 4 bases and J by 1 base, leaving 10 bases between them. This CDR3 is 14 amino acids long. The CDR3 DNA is TGCGCCAGCAGCCGACGGACAGAGAACACTGAAGCTTTCTTT. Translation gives CASSRRTENTEAFF.

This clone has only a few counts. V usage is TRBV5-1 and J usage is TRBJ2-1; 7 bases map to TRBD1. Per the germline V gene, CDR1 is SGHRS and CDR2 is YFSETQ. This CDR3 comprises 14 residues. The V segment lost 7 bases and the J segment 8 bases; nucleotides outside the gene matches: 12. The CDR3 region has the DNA TGCGCCAGCTCAGACAGGGTCGGAGACGATGAGCAGTTCTTC. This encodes CASSDRVGDDEQFF.